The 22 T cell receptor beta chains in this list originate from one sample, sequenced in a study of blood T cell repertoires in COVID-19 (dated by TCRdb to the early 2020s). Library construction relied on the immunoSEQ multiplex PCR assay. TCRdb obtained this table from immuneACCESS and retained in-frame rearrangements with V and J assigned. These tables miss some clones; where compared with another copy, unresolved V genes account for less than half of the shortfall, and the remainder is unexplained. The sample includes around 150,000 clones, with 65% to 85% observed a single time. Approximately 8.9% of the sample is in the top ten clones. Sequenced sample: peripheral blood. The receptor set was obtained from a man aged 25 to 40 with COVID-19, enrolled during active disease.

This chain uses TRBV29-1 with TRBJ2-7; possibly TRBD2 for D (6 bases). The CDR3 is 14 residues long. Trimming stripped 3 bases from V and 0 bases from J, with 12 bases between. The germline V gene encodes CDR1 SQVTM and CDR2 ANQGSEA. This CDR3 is CSVEAVSGSYEQYF. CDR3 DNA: TGCAGCGTTGAGGCCGTTAGCGGCTCCTACGAGCAGTACTTC.

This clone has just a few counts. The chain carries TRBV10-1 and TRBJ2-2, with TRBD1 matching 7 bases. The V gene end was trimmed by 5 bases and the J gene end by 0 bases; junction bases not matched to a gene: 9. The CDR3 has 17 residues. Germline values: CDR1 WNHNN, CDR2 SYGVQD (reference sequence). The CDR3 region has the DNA TGCGCCAGCAGTCGCGCAACAGGGGCGACGAACACCGGGGAGCTGTTTTTT. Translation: CASSRATGATNTGELFF.

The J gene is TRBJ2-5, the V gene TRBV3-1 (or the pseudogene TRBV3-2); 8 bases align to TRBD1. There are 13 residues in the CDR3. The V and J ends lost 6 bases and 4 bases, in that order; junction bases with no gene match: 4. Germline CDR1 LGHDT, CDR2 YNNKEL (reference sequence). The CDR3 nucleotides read TGTGCCAGCAGGCGGACAGGGCTAGAGACCCAGTACTTC. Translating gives CASRRTGLETQYF.

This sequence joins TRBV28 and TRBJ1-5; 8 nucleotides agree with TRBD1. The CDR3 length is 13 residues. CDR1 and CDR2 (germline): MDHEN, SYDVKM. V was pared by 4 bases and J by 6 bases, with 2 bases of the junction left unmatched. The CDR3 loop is CASSSQGVQPQHF. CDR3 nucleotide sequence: TGTGCCAGCAGTTCACAGGGGGTTCAGCCCCAGCATTTT.

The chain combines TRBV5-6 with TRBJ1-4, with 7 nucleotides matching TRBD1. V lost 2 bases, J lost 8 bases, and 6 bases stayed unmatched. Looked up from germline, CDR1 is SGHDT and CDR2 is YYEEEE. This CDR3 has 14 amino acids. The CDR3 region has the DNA TGTGCCAGCAGCTTCCGGGACAGTTGGGAAAAACTGTTTTTT. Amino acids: CASSFRDSWEKLFF.

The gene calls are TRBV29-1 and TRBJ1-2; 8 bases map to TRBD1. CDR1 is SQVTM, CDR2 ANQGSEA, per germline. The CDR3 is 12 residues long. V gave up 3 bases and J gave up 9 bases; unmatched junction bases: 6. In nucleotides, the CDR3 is TGCAGCGTTGAGTGGACAGGGAAGCGCTACACCTTC. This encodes CSVEWTGKRYTF.

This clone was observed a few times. In nucleotides, the CDR3 is TGTGCCAGTAGTTCGACGGGGGGCACTGAAGCTTTCTTT. Translation: CASSSTGGTEAFF. The rearrangement uses TRBV19 and TRBJ1-1, with a weak D call TRBD1 (5 bases). This CDR3 comprises 13 residues. Germline V lookup: CDR1 LNHDA, CDR2 SQIVND (reference sequence). V shed 5 bases and J shed 4 bases, with 11 bases lying between them.

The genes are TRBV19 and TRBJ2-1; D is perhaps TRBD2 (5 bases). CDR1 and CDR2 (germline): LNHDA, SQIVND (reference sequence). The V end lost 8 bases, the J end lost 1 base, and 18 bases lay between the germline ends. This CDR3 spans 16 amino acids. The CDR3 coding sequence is TGTGCCAGTGGAGAAGGACTCTTTTTATCCTACAATGAGCAGTTCTTC. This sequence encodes CASGEGLFLSYNEQFF.

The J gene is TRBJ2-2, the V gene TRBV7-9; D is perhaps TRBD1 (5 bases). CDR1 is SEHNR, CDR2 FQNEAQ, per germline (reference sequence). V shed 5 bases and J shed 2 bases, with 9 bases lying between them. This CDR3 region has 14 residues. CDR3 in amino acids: CASSPRENTGELFF. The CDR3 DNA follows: TGTGCCAGCAGCCCCAGGGAAAACACCGGGGAGCTGTTTTTT.

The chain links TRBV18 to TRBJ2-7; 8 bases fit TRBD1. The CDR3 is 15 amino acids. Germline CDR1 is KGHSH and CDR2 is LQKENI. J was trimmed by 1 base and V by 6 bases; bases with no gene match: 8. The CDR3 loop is CASSPDRVLSYEQYF. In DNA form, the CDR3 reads TGTGCCAGCTCCCCGGACAGGGTCCTTTCCTACGAGCAGTACTTC.

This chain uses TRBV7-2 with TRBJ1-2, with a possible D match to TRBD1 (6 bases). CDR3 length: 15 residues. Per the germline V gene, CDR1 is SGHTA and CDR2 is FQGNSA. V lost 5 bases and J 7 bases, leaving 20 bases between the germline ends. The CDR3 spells CASSKQQGREGGYTF. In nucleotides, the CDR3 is TGTGCCAGCAGCAAACAACAGGGAAGGGAGGGTGGCTACACCTTC.

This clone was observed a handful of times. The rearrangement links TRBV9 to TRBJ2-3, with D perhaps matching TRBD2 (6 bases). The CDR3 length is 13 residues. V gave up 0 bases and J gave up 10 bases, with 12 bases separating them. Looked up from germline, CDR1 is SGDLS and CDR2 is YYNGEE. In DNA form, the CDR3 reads TGTGCCAGCAGCGTAGTCCCCGGAGGGGCGCAGTATTTT. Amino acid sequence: CASSVVPGGAQYF.

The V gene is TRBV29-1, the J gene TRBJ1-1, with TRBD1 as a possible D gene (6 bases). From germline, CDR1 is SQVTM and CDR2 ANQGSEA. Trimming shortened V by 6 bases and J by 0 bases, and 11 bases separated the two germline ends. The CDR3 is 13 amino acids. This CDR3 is CSVPQGLNTEAFF. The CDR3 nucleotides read TGCAGCGTGCCACAGGGTTTGAACACTGAAGCTTTCTTT.

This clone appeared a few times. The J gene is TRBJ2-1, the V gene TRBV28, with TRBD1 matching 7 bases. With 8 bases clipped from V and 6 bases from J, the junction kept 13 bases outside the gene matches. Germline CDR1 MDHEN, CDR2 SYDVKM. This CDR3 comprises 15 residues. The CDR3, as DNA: TGTGCCAGCTGTATCTTGCAGGGGGACGCCAATGAGCAGTTCTTC. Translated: CASCILQGDANEQFF.

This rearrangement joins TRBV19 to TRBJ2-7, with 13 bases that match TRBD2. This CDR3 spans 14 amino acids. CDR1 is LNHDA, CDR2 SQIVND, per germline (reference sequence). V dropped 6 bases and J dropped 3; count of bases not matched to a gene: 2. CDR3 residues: CASRRTSGSYEQYF. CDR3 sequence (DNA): TGTGCCAGTAGGAGGACTAGCGGGAGCTACGAGCAGTACTTC.

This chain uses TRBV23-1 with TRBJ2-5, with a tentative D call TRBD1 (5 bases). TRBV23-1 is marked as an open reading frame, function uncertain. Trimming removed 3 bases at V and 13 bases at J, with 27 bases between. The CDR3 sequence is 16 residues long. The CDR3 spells CASSHPQEQIPKRWYF. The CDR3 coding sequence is TGCGCCAGCAGTCACCCACAGGAGCAGATACCCAAGAGGTGGTACTTC.

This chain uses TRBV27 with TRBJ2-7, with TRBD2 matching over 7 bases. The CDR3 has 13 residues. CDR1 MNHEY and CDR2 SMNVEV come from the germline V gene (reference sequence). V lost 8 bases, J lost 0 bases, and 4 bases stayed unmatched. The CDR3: CASSGTNSYEQYF. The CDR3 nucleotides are TGTGCCAGCTCCGGGACTAACTCCTACGAGCAGTACTTC.

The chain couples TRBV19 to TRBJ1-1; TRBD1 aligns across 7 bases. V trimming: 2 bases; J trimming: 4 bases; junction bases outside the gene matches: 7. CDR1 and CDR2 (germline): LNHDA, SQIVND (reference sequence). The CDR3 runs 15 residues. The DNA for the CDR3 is TGTGCCAGTAGTATAAGAAAGGGGGCGGGCACTGAAGCTTTCTTT. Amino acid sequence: CASSIRKGAGTEAFF.

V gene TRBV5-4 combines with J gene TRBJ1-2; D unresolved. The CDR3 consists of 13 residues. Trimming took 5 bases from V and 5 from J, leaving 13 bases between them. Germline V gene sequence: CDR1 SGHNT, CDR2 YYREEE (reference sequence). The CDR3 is CASRPGRGYGYTF. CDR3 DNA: TGTGCCAGCAGGCCCGGGCGGGGATATGGCTACACCTTC.

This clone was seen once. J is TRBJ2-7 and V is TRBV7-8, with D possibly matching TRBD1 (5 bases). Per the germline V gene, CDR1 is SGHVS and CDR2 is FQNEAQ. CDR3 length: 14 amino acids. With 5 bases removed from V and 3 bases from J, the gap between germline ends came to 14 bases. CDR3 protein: CASSPTGAGYEQYF. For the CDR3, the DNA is TGTGCCAGCAGCCCTACTGGGGCCGGCTACGAGCAGTACTTC.

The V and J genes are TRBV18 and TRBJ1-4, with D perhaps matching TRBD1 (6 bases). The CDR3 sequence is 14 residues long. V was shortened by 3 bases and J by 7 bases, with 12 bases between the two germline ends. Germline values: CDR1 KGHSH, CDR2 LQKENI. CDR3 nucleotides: TGTGCCAGCTCACCGGGGGCCGGTAGTGAAAAACTGTTTTTT. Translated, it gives CASSPGAGSEKLFF.

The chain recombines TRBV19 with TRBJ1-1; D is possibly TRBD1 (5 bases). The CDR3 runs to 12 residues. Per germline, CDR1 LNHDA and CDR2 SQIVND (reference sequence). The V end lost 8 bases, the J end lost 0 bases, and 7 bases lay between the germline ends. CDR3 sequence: CASGHLNTEAFF. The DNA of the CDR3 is TGTGCCAGTGGACACCTGAACACTGAAGCTTTCTTT.